What follows are 28 T cell receptor beta chains derived from one specimen sequenced in a study of T cell clones after liver transplantation. The table came from immunoSEQ multiplex PCR; TCRdb's copy has only in-frame clones and leaves some out. Of tens of thousands of clones in the sample, 80% were seen once. The sequences come from CD4+ T cells from blood, collected 12 months after liver transplant. These receptors all come from a human patient who received a liver transplant. Some of the T cells might come from the graft donor.

The chain couples TRBV27 to TRBJ1-2; TRBD1 aligns across 7 bases. The CDR3 is 14 residues long. Germline trimming cut 2 bases from V and 7 bases from J; bases unmatched to any gene: 7. In germline, CDR1 is MNHEY, CDR2 SMNVEV (reference sequence). CDR3 loop: CASSLLGGGSGYTF. The CDR3 coding sequence is TGTGCCAGCAGTTTACTGGGAGGGGGCTCTGGCTACACCTTC.

The rearrangement links TRBV11-2 to TRBJ2-3; possibly TRBD1 for D (6 bases). Germline CDR1 SGHAT, CDR2 FQNNGV. The length of the CDR3 is 16 residues. V was shortened by 6 bases and J by 2 bases, with 18 bases between the two germline ends. The CDR3 loop is CASSHGLDRYTDTQYF. CDR3 DNA sequence: TGTGCCAGCAGTCACGGCCTGGACAGATACACAGATACGCAGTATTTT.

V usage is TRBV7-8 and J usage is TRBJ2-7; weak D call: TRBD1 (5 bases). Looked up from germline, CDR1 is SGHVS and CDR2 is FQNEAQ. V gave up 4 bases and J gave up 6 bases, with 16 bases separating them. CDR3 size: 14 residues. CDR3 nucleotide sequence: TGTGCCAGCAGCTCCCGGACACGACTCGGCGAGCAGTACTTC. It encodes CASSSRTRLGEQYF. Together with reference TRBV7-8 and TRBJ2-7, the CDR3 gives the full variable domain: GAGVSQSPRYKVAKRGQDVALRCDPISGHVSLFWYQQALGQGPEFLTYFQNEAQLDKSGLPSDRFFAERPEGSVSTLKIQRTQQEDSAVYLCASSSRTRLGEQYFGPGTRLTVT.

This clone was counted a few times. V usage is TRBV5-1 and J usage is TRBJ1-1; 7 bases are a match to TRBD1. CDR1 and CDR2 from the germline V gene are SGHRS and YFSETQ. The trim removed 0 bases at V and 5 bases at J, leaving 4 bases unmatched. This CDR3 region has 14 residues. CDR3: CASSLVQGKTEAFF. Written as DNA, the CDR3 is TGCGCCAGCAGCTTGGTACAGGGGAAGACTGAAGCTTTCTTT.

J is TRBJ2-7 and V is TRBV7-2; a possible D gene is TRBD2 (5 bases). Per the germline V gene, CDR1 is SGHTA and CDR2 is FQGNSA. This CDR3 has 14 amino acids. V lost 5 bases and J 3 bases, leaving 14 bases between the germline ends. CDR3: CASSTTRESYEQYF. The CDR3 nucleotides are TGTGCCAGCAGCACAACTAGGGAAAGCTACGAGCAGTACTTC.

The chain employs TRBV2 and TRBJ2-7; 8 bases align to TRBD1. V was pared by 6 bases and J by 5 bases, with 6 bases of the junction left unmatched. There are 13 residues in the CDR3. Germline values: CDR1 SNHLY, CDR2 FYNNEI. The CDR3 protein is CASSPQGVHEQYF. In DNA form, the CDR3 reads TGTGCCAGCAGCCCACAGGGGGTCCACGAGCAGTACTTC.

The chain couples TRBV19 to TRBJ2-2; either TRBD1 or TRBD2 may supply D (6 bases each). The germline gives CDR1 LNHDA, CDR2 SQIVND (reference sequence). V was clipped by 3 bases and J by 2 bases, with 10 bases between them. The CDR3 totals 15 residues. The CDR3 region is CASSISGGNTGELFF. The CDR3 DNA reads TGTGCCAGTAGTATTTCCGGGGGCAACACCGGGGAGCTGTTTTTT.

The V gene is TRBV2, the J gene TRBJ2-2; 15 nucleotides match TRBD2. V lost 7 bases, J lost 5 bases, and 5 bases stayed unmatched. CDR1 and CDR2 (germline): SNHLY, FYNNEI. This CDR3 has 16 amino acids. Here the CDR3 DNA reads TGTGCCAGCACCCGAGGACTAGCGGGAGGGACCGGGGAGCTGTTTTTT. Its protein product is CASTRGLAGGTGELFF.

The V call is TRBV18, the J call TRBJ2-1, with 9 bases aligning to TRBD2. Germline V gene data show CDR1 as KGHSH and CDR2 as LQKENI. This CDR3 spans 16 amino acids. V shed 0 bases and J 6 bases; nucleotides not matched to a gene: 6. The CDR3 sequence: CASSPPTVAGVNEQFF. Here the CDR3 DNA reads TGTGCCAGCTCACCACCGACAGTAGCGGGGGTCAATGAGCAGTTCTTC. The full variable domain, in which reference TRBV18 and TRBJ2-1 provide the parts outside the CDR3, is NAGVMQNPRHLVRRRGQEARLRCSPMKGHSHVYWYRQLPEEGLKFMVYLQKENIIDESGMPKERFSAEFPKEGPSILRIQQVVRGDSAAYFCASSPPTVAGVNEQFFGPGTRLTVL.

V is TRBV7-9 and J is TRBJ1-3; unclear D gene. This CDR3 has 15 amino acids. Between the trimmed V and J ends, which lost 5 bases and 2 bases, there was a span of 13 bases. Germline lookup yields CDR1 SEHNR and CDR2 FQNEAQ (reference sequence). The CDR3 nucleotides are TGTGCCAGCAGCACCAGAGATACGACTGGAAACACCATATATTTT. This sequence encodes CASSTRDTTGNTIYF.

This clone has only one observation. The genes are TRBV6-5 and TRBJ2-7; TRBD1 is a possible D gene (6 bases). Trimming took 3 bases from V and 2 from J, leaving 11 bases between them. The CDR3 extends over 14 amino acids. Germline V gene lookup returns CDR1 MNHEY and CDR2 SVGAGI. CDR3 amino acids: CASSYRGITYEQYF. The CDR3, as DNA: TGTGCCAGCAGTTATAGGGGGATAACCTACGAGCAGTACTTC.

This clone was recorded only once. This chain connects TRBV5-1 to TRBJ2-7, with a possible D match to TRBD1 (6 bases). The CDR3 has 14 amino acids. Germline V gene sequence: CDR1 SGHRS, CDR2 YFSETQ. V lost 3 bases, J lost 1 base, and 11 bases lay in between. CDR3 sequence: CASSSDSSSYEQYF. For the CDR3, the DNA is TGCGCCAGCAGCTCGGACAGTTCGTCCTACGAGCAGTACTTC. Complete variable domain (other parts from reference TRBV5-1 and TRBJ2-7): KAGVTQTPRYLIKTRGQQVTLSCSPISGHRSVSWYQQTPGQGLQFLFEYFSETQRNKGNFPGRFSGRQFSNSRSEMNVSTLELGDSALYLCASSSDSSSYEQYFGPGTRLTVT.

The chain recombines TRBV6-6 with TRBJ2-7; D could derive from TRBD1 or TRBD2 (6 bases each). The V gene's germline CDR1 is MNHNY and CDR2 SVGAGI (reference sequence). V lost 2 bases and J lost 0, with 11 bases in between. The CDR3 is 15 residues long. This CDR3 reads CASSYKGGNSYEQYF. The CDR3 DNA reads TGTGCCAGCAGTTACAAAGGGGGGAACTCCTACGAGCAGTACTTC.

V gene TRBV4-3 combines with J gene TRBJ2-5; D is unresolved. This CDR3 has 14 residues. Germline V CDR1 and CDR2: LGHNA, YSLEER. Trimming took 3 bases from V and 7 from J, leaving 15 bases between them. The CDR3 sequence is CASSQYLTEGTQYF. The DNA for the CDR3 is TGCGCCAGCAGCCAGTACTTAACGGAAGGGACCCAGTACTTC.

This clone appeared once. V is TRBV7-8 and J is TRBJ2-5; TRBD1 is a possible D gene (5 bases). Germline V gene sequence: CDR1 SGHVS, CDR2 FQNEAQ. V was clipped by 7 bases and J by 5 bases, with 14 bases between them. The CDR3 extends over 13 amino acids. The CDR3 reads CASKTGRWETQYF. The CDR3 region has the DNA TGTGCCAGCAAAACAGGCCGTTGGGAGACCCAGTACTTC.

The chain couples TRBV21-1 to TRBJ1-2. TRBV21-1 is an annotated pseudogene. The CDR3 extends over 12 amino acids. The DNA of the CDR3 is TGTGCCAGCAGCAAAGCAGGGTATGGCTACACCTTC. Its translation: CASSKAGYGYTF.

The V and J genes are TRBV7-2 and TRBJ1-2; no definite D call. CDR3 length: 11 amino acids. Germline lookup yields CDR1 SGHTA and CDR2 FQGNSA. V was cut by 5 bases and J by 8 bases, with 9 bases left in between. The CDR3 protein is CASSPYIGYTF. The CDR3 nucleotides read TGTGCCAGCAGCCCCTACATAGGCTACACCTTC.

This chain joins TRBV5-4 and TRBJ2-7, with 12 bases fitting TRBD2. The CDR3 spans 16 residues. J lost 1 base, V lost 1 base, and 3 bases had no gene match. Germline assignment: CDR1 SGHNT and CDR2 YYREEE (reference sequence). CDR3 sequence: CASSLWGLAGSYEQYF. CDR3 nucleotide sequence: TGTGCCAGCAGCTTGTGGGGACTAGCGGGTTCCTACGAGCAGTACTTC. The variable domain in full, with the rest retrieved from reference TRBV5-4 and TRBJ2-7, is ETGVTQSPTHLIKTRGQQVTLRCSSQSGHNTVSWYQQALGQGPQFIFQYYREEENGRGNFPPRFSGLQFPNYSSELNVNALELDDSALYLCASSLWGLAGSYEQYFGPGTRLTVT.

The V gene is TRBV9, the J gene TRBJ2-7, with D possibly called TRBD1 or TRBD2 (5 bases each). Trimming pared 0 bases from V and 3 bases from J, leaving 13 bases between. The CDR3 contains 15 residues. Germline V gives CDR1 SGDLS, CDR2 YYNGEE. The CDR3 sequence: CASSVDEGTRYEQYF. The CDR3, as DNA: TGTGCCAGCAGCGTAGACGAAGGGACCCGCTACGAGCAGTACTTC.

The V call is TRBV6-5, the J call TRBJ1-5, with D tentatively TRBD1 (5 bases). This CDR3 has 13 amino acids. The V gene lost 4 bases and the J gene lost 7 bases, with 11 bases spanning the gap. The germline CDR1 and CDR2 sequences are MNHEY and SVGAGI. The CDR3 protein is CASSWDLGQPQHF. In DNA, the CDR3 is TGTGCCAGCAGTTGGGACCTCGGCCAGCCCCAGCATTTT.

The V gene is TRBV9, the J gene TRBJ2-3; no clear D. The CDR3 runs to 13 residues. Germline-derived CDR1 and CDR2 are SGDLS and YYNGEE. Deletions cut 4 bases from V and 5 bases from J, with 11 bases between. The DNA for the CDR3 is TGTGCCAGCAGCTCATCCTATGGAGATACGCAGTATTTT. It translates to CASSSSYGDTQYF. Using reference TRBV9 and TRBJ2-3 for the parts outside the CDR3, the full variable domain is DSGVTQTPKHLITATGQRVTLRCSPRSGDLSVYWYQQSLDQGLQFLIQYYNGEERAKGNILERFSAQQFPDLHSELNLSSLELGDSALYFCASSSSYGDTQYFGPGTRLTVL.

This clone was seen more than once but under ten times. The rearrangement uses TRBV5-1 and TRBJ1-1; D call uncertain. The V gene lost 3 bases and the J gene lost 1 base, with 13 bases spanning the gap. Germline V gene lookup returns CDR1 SGHRS and CDR2 YFSETQ. The CDR3 runs to 15 residues. CDR3 coding DNA: TGCGCCAGCAGCTCGCTCGGGCACAAGAACACTGAAGCTTTCTTT. Translated: CASSSLGHKNTEAFF.

J is TRBJ2-7 and V is TRBV2; 9 bases align to TRBD2. This CDR3 has 14 residues. After removal of 5 bases from V and 5 bases from J, the junction contained 7 bases not matched to a gene. Germline V CDR1 and CDR2: SNHLY, FYNNEI. In nucleotides, the CDR3 is TGTGCCAGCAGTCTTAGCGGGAGTCTTAACGAGCAGTACTTC. Its translation: CASSLSGSLNEQYF. Full variable domain (rest looked up from reference TRBV2 and TRBJ2-7): EPEVTQTPSHQVTQMGQEVILRCVPISNHLYFYWYRQILGQKVEFLVSFYNNEISEKSEIFDDQFSVERPDGSNFTLKIRSTKLEDSAMYFCASSLSGSLNEQYFGPGTRLTVT.

The chain recombines TRBV9 with TRBJ1-3; D is ambiguous. This CDR3 comprises 16 residues. CDR1 is SGDLS, CDR2 YYNGEE, per germline. The V and J ends lost 4 bases and 0 bases respectively, with 14 bases between them. Here the CDR3 DNA reads TGTGCCAGCAGCCCCTTGACATCCCGCTCTGGAAACACCATATATTTT. Its protein product is CASSPLTSRSGNTIYF.

This rearrangement joins TRBV20-1 to TRBJ1-4, with D unclear. Germline V lookup: CDR1 DFQATT, CDR2 SNEGSKA (reference sequence). V dropped 6 bases and J dropped 7 bases, with 9 bases sitting between them. The CDR3 contains 11 residues. The CDR3 bases are TGCAGTGCCTTAAATCGTGAAAAACTGTTTTTT. Its translation: CSALNREKLFF.

The J gene is TRBJ1-2, the V gene TRBV28, with TRBD1 matching 8 bases. CDR1 is MDHEN and CDR2 is SYDVKM in the germline V gene. This CDR3 has 14 residues. J was trimmed by 8 bases and V by 5 bases; bases with no gene match: 10. The CDR3 coding sequence is TGTGCCAGCAGTAAACAGGGGGAACCAAACGGCTACACCTTC. Translation gives CASSKQGEPNGYTF.

This clone was seen a single time. The chain couples TRBV7-8 to TRBJ2-2; 12 bases line up with TRBD1. V lost 5 bases to trimming and J lost 7 bases; unmatched junction nucleotides: 5. The CDR3 runs to 15 residues. CDR1 SGHVS and CDR2 FQNEAQ come from the germline V gene. The CDR3 DNA sequence: TGTGCCAGCAGCATGGGGACAGGGGGCAGCGGGGAGCTGTTTTTT. This gives the protein CASSMGTGGSGELFF.

The rearrangement links TRBV5-1 to TRBJ2-7; 10 positions agree with TRBD2. CDR3 length: 16 amino acids. V was clipped by 0 bases and J by 5 bases; unmatched bases: 8. CDR1 and CDR2 from the germline V gene are SGHRS and YFSETQ. CDR3 sequence (DNA): TGCGCCAGCAGCTTGGGGGTAGCGGGAGGAACCCACGAGCAGTACTTC. This codes for CASSLGVAGGTHEQYF.